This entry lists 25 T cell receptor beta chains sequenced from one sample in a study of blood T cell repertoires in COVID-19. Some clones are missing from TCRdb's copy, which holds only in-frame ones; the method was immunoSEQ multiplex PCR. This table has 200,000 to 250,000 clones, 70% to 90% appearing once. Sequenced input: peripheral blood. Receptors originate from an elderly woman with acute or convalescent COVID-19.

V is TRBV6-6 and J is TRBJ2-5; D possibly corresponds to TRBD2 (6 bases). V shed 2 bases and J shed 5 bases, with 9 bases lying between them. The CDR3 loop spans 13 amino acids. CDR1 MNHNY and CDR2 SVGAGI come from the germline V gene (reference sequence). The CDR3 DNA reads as TGTGCCAGCAGTTACCTTGGGGGGGAGACCCAGTACTTC. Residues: CASSYLGGETQYF.

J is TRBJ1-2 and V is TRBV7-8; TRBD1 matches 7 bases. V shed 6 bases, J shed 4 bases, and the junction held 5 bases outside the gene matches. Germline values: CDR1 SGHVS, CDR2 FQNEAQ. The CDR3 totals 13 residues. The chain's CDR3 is CASSPGQIYGYTF. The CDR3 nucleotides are TGTGCCAGCAGTCCGGGACAGATCTATGGCTACACCTTC.

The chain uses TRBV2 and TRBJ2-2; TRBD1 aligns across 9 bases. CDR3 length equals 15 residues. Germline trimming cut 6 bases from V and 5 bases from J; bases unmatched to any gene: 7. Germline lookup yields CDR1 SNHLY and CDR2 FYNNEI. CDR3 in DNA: TGTGCCAGCAGGGCCGGGACAGGGTGGACCGGGGAGCTGTTTTTT. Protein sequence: CASRAGTGWTGELFF.

The chain's CDR3 is CASSSSGSHHEQYF. CDR3 in DNA: TGTGCCAGCAGTTCAAGCGGGAGCCACCACGAGCAGTACTTC. V and J are TRBV28 and TRBJ2-7, with 8 nucleotides matching TRBD2. V was pared by 4 bases and J by 5 bases, with 7 bases of the junction left unmatched. The germline V gene has CDR1 MDHEN and CDR2 SYDVKM. The CDR3 has 14 amino acids.

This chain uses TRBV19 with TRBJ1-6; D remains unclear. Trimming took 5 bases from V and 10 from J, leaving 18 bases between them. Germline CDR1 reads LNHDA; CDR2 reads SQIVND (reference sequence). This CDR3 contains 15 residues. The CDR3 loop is CASSGTGIKESPLHF. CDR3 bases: TGTGCCAGTAGTGGAACGGGAATTAAGGAATCACCCCTCCACTTT.

The CDR3 bases are TGTGCCAGCAGCCAAGACAGGCTTTTGAGCAATCAGCCCCAGCATTTT. This codes for CASSQDRLLSNQPQHF. The chain uses TRBV16 and TRBJ1-5; TRBD1 might be the D (6 bases). This CDR3 is 16 amino acids long. Germline values: CDR1 KGHSY, CDR2 FQNENV. V was shortened by 2 bases and J by 1 base, with 12 bases between the two germline ends.

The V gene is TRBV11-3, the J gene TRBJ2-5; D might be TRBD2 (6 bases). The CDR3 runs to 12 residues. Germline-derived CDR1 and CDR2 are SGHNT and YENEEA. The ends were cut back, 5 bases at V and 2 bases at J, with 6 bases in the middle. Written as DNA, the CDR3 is TGTGCCAGCAGCGCGGGACAAGAGACCCAGTACTTC. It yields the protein CASSAGQETQYF.

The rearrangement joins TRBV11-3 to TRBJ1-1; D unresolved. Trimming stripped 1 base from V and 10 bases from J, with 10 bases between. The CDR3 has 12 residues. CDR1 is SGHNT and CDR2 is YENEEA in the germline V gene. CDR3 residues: CASSLGIGGAFF. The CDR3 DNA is TGTGCCAGCAGCTTAGGAATAGGAGGAGCTTTCTTT.

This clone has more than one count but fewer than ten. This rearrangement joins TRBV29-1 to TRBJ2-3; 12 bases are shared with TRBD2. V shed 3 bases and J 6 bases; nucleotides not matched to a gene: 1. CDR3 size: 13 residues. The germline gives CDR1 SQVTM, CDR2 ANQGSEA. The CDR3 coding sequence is TGCAGCGTTGATGGGACTAGCGGGGATACGCAGTATTTT. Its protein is CSVDGTSGDTQYF.

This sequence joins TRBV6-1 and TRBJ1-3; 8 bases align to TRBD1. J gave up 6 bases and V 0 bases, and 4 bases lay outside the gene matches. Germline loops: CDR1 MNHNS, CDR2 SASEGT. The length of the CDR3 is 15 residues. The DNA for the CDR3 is TGTGCCAGCAGTGAAGCGGGACAGGTACAAAACACCATATATTTT. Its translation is CASSEAGQVQNTIYF.

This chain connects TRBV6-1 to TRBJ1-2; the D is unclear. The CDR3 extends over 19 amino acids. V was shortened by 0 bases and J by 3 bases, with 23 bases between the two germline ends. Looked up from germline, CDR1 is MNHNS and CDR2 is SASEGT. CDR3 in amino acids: CASSEAWGGNTYGDYGYTF. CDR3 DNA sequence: TGTGCCAGCAGTGAAGCGTGGGGAGGGAATACCTACGGAGACTATGGCTACACCTTC.

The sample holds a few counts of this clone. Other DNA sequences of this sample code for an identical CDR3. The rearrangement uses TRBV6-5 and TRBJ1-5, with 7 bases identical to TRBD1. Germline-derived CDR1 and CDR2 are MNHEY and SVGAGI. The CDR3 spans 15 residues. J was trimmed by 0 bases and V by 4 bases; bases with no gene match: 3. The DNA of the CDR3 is TGTGCCAGCAGTTCCCGACAGGGTAGCAATCAGCCCCAGCATTTT. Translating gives CASSSRQGSNQPQHF.

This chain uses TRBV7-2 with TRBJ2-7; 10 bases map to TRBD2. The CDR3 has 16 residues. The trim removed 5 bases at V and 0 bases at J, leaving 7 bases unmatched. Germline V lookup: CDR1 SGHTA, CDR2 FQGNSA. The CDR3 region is CASSPGLARSSYEQYF. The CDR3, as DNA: TGTGCCAGCAGCCCGGGACTAGCGAGGAGCTCCTACGAGCAGTACTTC.

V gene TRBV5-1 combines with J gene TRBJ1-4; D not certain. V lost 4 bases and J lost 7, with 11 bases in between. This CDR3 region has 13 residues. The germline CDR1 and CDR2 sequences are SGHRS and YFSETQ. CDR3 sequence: CASSIITSEKLFF. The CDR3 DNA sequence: TGCGCCAGCAGCATAATCACTTCTGAAAAACTGTTTTTT.

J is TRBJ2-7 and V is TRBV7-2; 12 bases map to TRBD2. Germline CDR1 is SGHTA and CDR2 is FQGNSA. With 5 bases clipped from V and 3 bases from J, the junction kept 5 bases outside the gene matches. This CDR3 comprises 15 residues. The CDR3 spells CASSLQTSGGYEQYF. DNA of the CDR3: TGTGCCAGCAGCCTGCAGACTAGCGGGGGCTACGAGCAGTACTTC.

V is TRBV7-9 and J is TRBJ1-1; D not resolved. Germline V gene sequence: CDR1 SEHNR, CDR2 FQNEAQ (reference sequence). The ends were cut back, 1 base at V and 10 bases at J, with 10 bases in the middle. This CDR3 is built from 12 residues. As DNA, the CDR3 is TGTGCCAGCAGCTTAGTCGGGTTGGGAGCTTTCTTT. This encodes CASSLVGLGAFF.

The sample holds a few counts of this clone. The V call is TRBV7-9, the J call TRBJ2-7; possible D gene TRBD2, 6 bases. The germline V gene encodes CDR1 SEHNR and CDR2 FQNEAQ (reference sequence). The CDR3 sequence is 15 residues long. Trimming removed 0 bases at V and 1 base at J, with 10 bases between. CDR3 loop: CASSLAISGSYEQYF. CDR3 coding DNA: TGTGCCAGCAGCTTAGCTATTAGCGGATCCTACGAGCAGTACTTC.

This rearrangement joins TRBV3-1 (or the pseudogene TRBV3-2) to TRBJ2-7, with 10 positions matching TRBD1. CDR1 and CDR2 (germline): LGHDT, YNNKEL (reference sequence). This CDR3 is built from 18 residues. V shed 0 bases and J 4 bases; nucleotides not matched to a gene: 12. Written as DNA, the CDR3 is TGTGCCAGCAGCCAAGATAGGACGGGACAGGGGTTTGGGTACGAGCAGTACTTC. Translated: CASSQDRTGQGFGYEQYF.

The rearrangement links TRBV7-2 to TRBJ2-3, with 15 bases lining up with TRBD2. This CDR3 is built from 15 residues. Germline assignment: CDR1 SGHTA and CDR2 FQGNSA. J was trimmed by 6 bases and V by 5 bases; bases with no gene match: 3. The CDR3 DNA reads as TGTGCCAGCAGCCCTGGACTAGCGGGGGGGGATACGCAGTATTTT. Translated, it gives CASSPGLAGGDTQYF.

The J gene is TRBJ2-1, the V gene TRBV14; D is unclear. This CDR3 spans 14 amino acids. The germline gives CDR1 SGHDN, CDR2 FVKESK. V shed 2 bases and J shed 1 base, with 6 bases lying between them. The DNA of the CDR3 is TGTGCCAGCAGCCAATTCGGTTCCTACAATGAGCAGTTCTTC. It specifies CASSQFGSYNEQFF.

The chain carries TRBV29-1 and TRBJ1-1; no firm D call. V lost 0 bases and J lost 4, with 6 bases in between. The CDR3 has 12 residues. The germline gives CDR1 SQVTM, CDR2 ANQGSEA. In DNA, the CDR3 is TGCAGCGTTGAAGACGGTGGCACTGAAGCTTTCTTT. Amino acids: CSVEDGGTEAFF.

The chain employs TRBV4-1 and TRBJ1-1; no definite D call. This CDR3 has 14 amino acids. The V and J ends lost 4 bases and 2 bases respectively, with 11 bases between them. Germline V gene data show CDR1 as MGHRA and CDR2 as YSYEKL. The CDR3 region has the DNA TGCGCCAGCAGCCCCCCCTTGCGTAACACTGAAGCTTTCTTT. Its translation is CASSPPLRNTEAFF.

The CDR3 nucleotides read TGTGCCAGCAGTACCCAGGGGGCTGGTGAAGCTTTCTTT. Residues: CASSTQGAGEAFF. The chain is built from TRBV6-5 and TRBJ1-1, with 8 bases lining up with TRBD1. CDR1 MNHEY and CDR2 SVGAGI come from the germline V gene. The CDR3 totals 13 residues. V was pared by 5 bases and J by 7 bases, with 6 bases of the junction left unmatched.

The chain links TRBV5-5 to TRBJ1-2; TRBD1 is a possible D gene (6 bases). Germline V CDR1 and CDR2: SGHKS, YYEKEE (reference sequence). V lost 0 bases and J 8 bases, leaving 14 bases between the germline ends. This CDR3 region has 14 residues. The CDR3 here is CASSLAGVKGGYTF. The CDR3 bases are TGTGCCAGCAGCTTGGCAGGGGTGAAAGGCGGCTACACCTTC.

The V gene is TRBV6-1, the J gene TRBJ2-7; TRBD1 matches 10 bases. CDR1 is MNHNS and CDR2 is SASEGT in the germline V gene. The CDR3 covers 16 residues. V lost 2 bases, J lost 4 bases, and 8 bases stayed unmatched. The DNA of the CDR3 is TGTGCCAGCAGTGAACGACAGGGGGCCTGGAGGTACGAGCAGTACTTC. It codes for CASSERQGAWRYEQYF.